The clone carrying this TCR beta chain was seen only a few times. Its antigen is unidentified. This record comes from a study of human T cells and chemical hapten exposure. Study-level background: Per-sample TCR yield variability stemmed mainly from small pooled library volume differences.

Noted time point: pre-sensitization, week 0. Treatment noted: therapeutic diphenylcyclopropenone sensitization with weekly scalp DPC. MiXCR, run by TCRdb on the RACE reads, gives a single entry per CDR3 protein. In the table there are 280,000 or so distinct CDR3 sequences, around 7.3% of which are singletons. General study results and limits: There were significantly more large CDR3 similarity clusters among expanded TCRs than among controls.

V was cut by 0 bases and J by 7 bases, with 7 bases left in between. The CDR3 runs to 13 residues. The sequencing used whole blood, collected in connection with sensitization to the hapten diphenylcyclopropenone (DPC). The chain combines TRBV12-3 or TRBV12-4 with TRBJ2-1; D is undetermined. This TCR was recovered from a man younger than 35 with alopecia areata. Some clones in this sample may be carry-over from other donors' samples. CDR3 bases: TGTGCCAGCAGTTTAGCAGCCGGGAATGAGCAGTTCTTC. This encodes CASSLAAGNEQFF.